These T cell receptor beta chains were read from a single sample in a study of T cell repertoires in cytomegalovirus infection. MiXCR, run by TCRdb on the reads, gives a single entry per CDR3 protein. The table records about 360,000 distinct CDR3 sequences, about 35% of them present only once. The antigens of these receptors remain unknown. The material was cultured PBMCs, obtained from culture after CMV antigen stimulation. All receptors come from a human donor in good health (CMV status not recorded). Some clones in this sample may be carry-over from other donors' samples. CDR3s include the opening cysteine and the closing phenylalanine or tryptophan. The order of the fields is V gene, J gene, clone size, D gene, CDR3 DNA, CDR3 protein. A D gene is named only where the DNA matches it firmly. Some rows mark clone size as missing; the rest say once, few, many or name a class of expanded clone.

>TRBV4-1|TRBJ2-3|few|TRBD2
TGCGCCAGCAGCCAAGAGCGAGCGGGAGGGCCCCTAGATACGCAGTATTTT
CASSQERAGGPLDTQYF
>TRBV19|TRBJ1-6|NA|NA
TGTGCCAGTAGGCCGAGCTCCTATAATTCACCCCTCCACTTT
CASRPSSYNSPLHF
>TRBV5-1|TRBJ2-1|NA|TRBD2
TGCGCCAGCAGCTTAAGTCCCGGGACTAGCTACAATGAGCAGTTCTTC
CASSLSPGTSYNEQFF
>TRBV4-1|TRBJ1-6|NA|NA
TGCGCCAGCAGCCAAACCAGGGCCCCCTCACCCCTCCACTTT
CASSQTRAPSPLHF
>TRBV27|TRBJ2-2|NA|TRBD2
TGTGCCAGCTCCAATTACCCTCGTATTAGCGGGAGCCGGGAGCTGTTTTTT
CASSNYPRISGSRELFF
>TRBV5-6|TRBJ1-1|NA|NA
TGTGCCAGCAGCGGACTCAGGGAGAACACTGAAGCTTTCTTT
CASSGLRENTEAFF
>TRBV20-1|TRBJ2-1|NA|TRBD2
TGCAGTGCTAGAGATCCCTCGGGGACTAGCGGTTACAATGAGCAGTTCTTC
CSARDPSGTSGYNEQFF
>TRBV5-1|TRBJ2-2|few|NA
TGCGCCAGCAGCCTCAACGCGAACACCGGGGAGCTGTTTTTT
CASSLNANTGELFF
>TRBV7-2|TRBJ2-1|many|TRBD2
TGTGCCAGCAGCTCACCACCGGGACTAGCTTTGTACAATGAGCAGTTCTTC
CASSSPPGLALYNEQFF
>TRBV29-1|TRBJ1-1|NA|NA
TGCAGCGTTGAAGACGAGGGGAAGGGCACTGAAGCTTTCTTT
CSVEDEGKGTEAFF
>TRBV2|TRBJ1-1|NA|NA
TGTGCCAGCAGTGGTAGGGGGGTTCAGAACACTGAAGCTTTCTTT
CASSGRGVQNTEAFF
>TRBV12-3/TRBV12-4|TRBJ1-6|NA|NA
TGTGCCAGCAGTTTAGTGGGGGCGTATTCACCCCTCCACTTT
CASSLVGAYSPLHF
>TRBV10-3|TRBJ1-2|few|NA
TGTGCCATCAGCCGGGACACAACTAACTATGGCTACACCTTC
CAISRDTTNYGYTF
>TRBV20-1|TRBJ2-1|NA|NA
TGCAGTGCTAGAGATGTGGCGGGATTCTACAATGAGCAGTTCTTC
CSARDVAGFYNEQFF
>TRBV5-1|TRBJ1-1|NA|TRBD1
TGCGCCAGCAGCGACAGGGAAAAATCTGAAGCTTTCTTT
CASSDREKSEAFF
>TRBV4-1|TRBJ1-1|few|TRBD1
TGCGCCAGCCTTAAATCCGGGACAGGCGGGACTGAAGCTTTCTTT
CASLKSGTGGTEAFF
>TRBV7-2|TRBJ2-1|many|TRBD1
TGTGCCAGCAGCTACGGACAGGGTATCCATGAGCAGTTCTTC
CASSYGQGIHEQFF
>TRBV7-2|TRBJ1-2|NA|NA
TGTGCCAGCAGCTTAACCCCAGGGGATGGCTACACCTTC
CASSLTPGDGYTF
>TRBV29-1|TRBJ2-3|few|NA
TGCAGCGTTCTCGGACCGGGATGGGATACGCAGTATTTT
CSVLGPGWDTQYF
>TRBV7-2|TRBJ2-2|few|TRBD2
TGTGCCAGCAGCCTGGGGACTAGCGGGAGGAGGGGCACCGGGGAGCTGTTTTTT
CASSLGTSGRRGTGELFF
>TRBV30|TRBJ1-1|NA|NA
TGTGCCTGCCGGCTTCATGACAACACTGAAGCTTTCTTT
CACRLHDNTEAFF
>TRBV11-2|TRBJ1-2|NA|NA
TGTGCCAGCAGGCAGAGGGGGGGGGAGCTTGGTGGCTACACCTTC
CASRQRGGELGGYTF
>TRBV20-1|TRBJ2-3|NA|NA
TGCAGTGCTAGGAGCGAAGATACGCAGTATTTT
CSARSEDTQYF
>TRBV5-6|TRBJ2-1|NA|NA
TGTGCCAGCAGCTTTAGGAGAACGAATATACGAGCCTACAATGAGCAGTTCTTC
CASSFRRTNIRAYNEQFF
>TRBV6-2/TRBV6-3|TRBJ2-1|few|TRBD2
TGTGCCAGCAGTACCCGGACTAGCGGAGGGGGATACAATGAGCAGTTCTTC
CASSTRTSGGGYNEQFF
>TRBV28|TRBJ1-5|once|NA
TGTGCCAGCAGTGACAGCAATCAGCCCCAGCATTTT
CASSDSNQPQHF
>TRBV7-9|TRBJ2-1|few|NA
TGTGCCAGCAGCTTGAGGGGGGGGCGCACAAATGAGCAGTTCTTC
CASSLRGGRTNEQFF
>TRBV7-2|TRBJ1-6|few|TRBD1
TGTGCCAGCAGAATCCGGGACAGCCATAATTCACCCCTCCACTTT
CASRIRDSHNSPLHF
>TRBV6-1|TRBJ1-5|NA|NA
TGTGCCAGCAGTGTACTAAACAGTAATCAGCCCCAGCATTTT
CASSVLNSNQPQHF
>TRBV7-2|TRBJ2-2|NA|TRBD2
TGTGCCAGCAGCTTACTAGCGGGGAACGCCGGGGAGCTGTTTTTT
CASSLLAGNAGELFF
>TRBV18|TRBJ1-5|NA|NA
TGTGCCAGCTCTCCGGGGGTTCGGGATCAGCCCCAGCATTTT
CASSPGVRDQPQHF
>TRBV7-2|TRBJ2-3|many|TRBD2
TGTGCCAGCAGTTCCCCGGGACTAGTAATGGATACGCAGTATTTT
CASSSPGLVMDTQYF
>TRBV12-5|TRBJ2-1|few|TRBD2
TGTGCTAGTGGTTTGGTACTAGCGGGAGAGGGCAATGAGCAGTTCTTC
CASGLVLAGEGNEQFF
>TRBV19|TRBJ1-2|NA|TRBD1
TGTGCCAGTAGTGCCCGGGACAGCTTCTATGGCTACACCTTC
CASSARDSFYGYTF
>TRBV28|TRBJ2-7|NA|TRBD1
TGTGCCAGCAGTGGGGGCGGACAGGATGGGTACGAGCAGTACTTC
CASSGGGQDGYEQYF
>TRBV12-3/TRBV12-4|TRBJ1-3|NA|NA
TGTGCCAGCAGTCTGGGGCTACTCGGAAACACCATATATTTT
CASSLGLLGNTIYF
>TRBV29-1|TRBJ1-1|once|TRBD1
TGCAGCGCCGAGCACGGACAGGGGGAAACTGAAGCTTTCTTT
CSAEHGQGETEAFF
>TRBV6-5|TRBJ2-5|few|TRBD2
TGTGCCAGCAGTTACGGGAGCGGGAGCGAGACCCAGTACTTC
CASSYGSGSETQYF
>TRBV4-1|TRBJ2-1|NA|TRBD2
TGCGCCAGCAGCCAAGCACCGGGACTAGCGGGGGCTAATGAGCAGTTCTTC
CASSQAPGLAGANEQFF
>TRBV7-6|TRBJ2-1|many|TRBD1
TGTGCCAGCAGTCCGGGACAGGTTGTCAATGAGCAGTTCTTC
CASSPGQVVNEQFF
>TRBV9|TRBJ1-6|NA|NA
TGTGCCAGCAGCGGACCCGGGGGGAATTCACCCCTCCACTTT
CASSGPGGNSPLHF
>TRBV4-3|TRBJ2-4|NA|NA
TGCGCCAGCAGCCAAGATAATGAGGGGTGGAGGTCCATTCAGTACTTC
CASSQDNEGWRSIQYF